This T cell receptor (beta chain) was sequenced during a study of T cell repertoires in aging, cancer and after chemotherapy (dated by TCRdb to between 2018 and 2021). For context, the study as a whole: The donors fell into six age groups ranging from 30 or younger to 70 or older, and each group had at least three individuals. Control TCR repertoires from healthy donors were recorded across several months to years, and re-sampling revealed clear clonal overlap. The complete dataset included about 8.8 million TCR reads. To examine immunoaging and T cell reconstitution after chemotherapy, the study profiled TCR beta repertoires in peripheral blood from healthy donors and cancer patients. Alongside some 96 healthy donors serving as a reference group, the cohort included 218 cancer patients, of whom some 91 had hematological cancers and 120 to 130 had solid cancers.

TCR beta rearrangements were amplified from genomic DNA isolated from peripheral blood, not from sorted cells or RNA. Findings and caveats that apply to the study as a whole: An increase in median generation probability over the chemotherapy interval was observed in both cancer cohorts, suggesting that the repertoire was reconstituted through rebound thymic output. Compared with age-matched healthy donors, untreated patients with hematological or solid cancers had significantly lower TCR diversity and higher clonality in blood. According to the authors, the repertoire data do not allow conclusions to be drawn about immunological memory after chemotherapy. In healthy donors, the decline in TCR diversity with age was mainly due to loss of richness, whereas in cancer patients loss of evenness also played a role.

Details on this clonotype: Its antigen is unknown. No quality values exist for individual bases; no much larger clone is one base distant.

Rearranged TRB sequences spanning V, D and J segments were amplified by multiplex touch-down PCR using a mixed TRB-A/B primer pool. Illumina adapters and sample indices were added to the amplicons in two consecutive PCR reactions performed with Phusion HS II polymerase. Amplicons were gel-purified with the NucleoSpin Gel and PCR Clean-up kit, then checked with Qubit and an Agilent 2100 Bioanalyzer. Libraries were sequenced on an Illumina MiSeq using 600-cycle, single-indexed, paired-end runs. On the study's bioinformatics: MiXCR versions 2.12 and 3.0.5 were used to process the TRB sequences. Each unique CDR3 nucleotide sequence was counted as one clone, and only productive sequences with at least two reads were retained. Repertoire metrics included Shannon diversity, evenness, clonality (one minus evenness), and alpha-parameterized diversity profiles from alpha 0 to 5. The IGoR algorithm was used to calculate generation probabilities for clones in the paired samples taken before and after chemotherapy. Using fastp trimming at Q25 and MiXCR clonotype assembly, TCRdb reanalyzed the public sequencing data and kept in-frame beta chains. Each CDR3 protein gets just one entry, which takes the most common genes and DNA from the rows behind it. These V and J calls rely on TCRdb rather than the paper's analysis. Across this sample there are under 12,000 distinct CDR3 sequences, with roughly 30% seen only once. The ten largest clones take up less than 2.5% of the sample.

CDR1 SGHRS and CDR2 YFSETQ are derived from the germline V gene. Including cysteine and phenylalanine, the CDR3 has 16 amino acids. Kept here is only the CDR3 DNA, which spans 48 bases and is read in frame from base 1. V loses 4 bases at its end and J loses 5 bases; junction bases beyond the gene matches: 10. The sequencing sample was made of blood. The sequence derives from a human donor in good health. Rearrangement joined TRBV5-1 to TRBJ1-5; TRBD1 fits 9 bases in the junction. Read as DNA, the sequence is TGCGCCAGCAGCCGTTATCCGGGACAGGGCTATCAGCCCCAGCATTTT. It is translated as CASSRYPGQGYQPQHF. The variable domain in full, with residues beyond the CDR3 obtained from the reference TRBV5-1 and TRBJ1-5 genes, is KAGVTQTPRYLIKTRGQQVTLSCSPISGHRSVSWYQQTPGQGLQFLFEYFSETQRNKGNFPGRFSGRQFSNSRSEMNVSTLELGDSALYLCASSRYPGQGYQPQHFGDGTRLSIL.